There are a few counts of the clone carrying this TCR beta chain. The entry originates in a study of blood T cell repertoires in COVID-19. Turning to the study itself: COVID-19 samples from acute and convalescent phases originated in the United States, Italy and Spain. PBMCs, B-cell-depleted T cells, or T cells provided the cDNA or gDNA that made up the material.

This CDR3 contains 13 residues. V lost 5 bases and J lost 12; bases outside the gene matches: 6. Original processing notes: Amplification with reference gene primers provided the estimates of nucleated cell counts. TCRdb's copy holds only in-frame clones and misses some; the assay was immunoSEQ multiplex PCR. The V and J calls and clone size are taken from that table; D and trimming were inferred from the DNA. This sample has roughly 110,000 clones, with 80% to 85% found just once. The V call is TRBV12-3 or TRBV12-4, the J call TRBJ1-6, with 8 bases fitting TRBD1. This TCR derives from an older man with acute or convalescent COVID-19. The sequenced sample was peripheral blood. CDR3 region: CASSIGQGRPLHF. The DNA of the CDR3 is TGTGCCAGCAGTATAGGACAGGGCAGACCCCTCCACTTT.